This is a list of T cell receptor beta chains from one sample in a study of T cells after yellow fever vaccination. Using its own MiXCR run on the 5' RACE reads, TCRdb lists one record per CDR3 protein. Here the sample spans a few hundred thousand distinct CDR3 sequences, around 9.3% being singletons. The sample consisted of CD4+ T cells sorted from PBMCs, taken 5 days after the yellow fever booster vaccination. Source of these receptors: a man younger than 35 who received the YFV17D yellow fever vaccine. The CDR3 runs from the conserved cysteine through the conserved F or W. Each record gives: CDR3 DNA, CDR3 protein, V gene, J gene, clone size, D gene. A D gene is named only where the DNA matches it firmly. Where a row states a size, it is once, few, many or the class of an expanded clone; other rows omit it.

CDR3 DNA: TGTGCCAGCTCAACGGGGGCCCCCGCGAACACCGGGGAGCTGTTTTTT
CDR3 protein: CASSTGAPANTGELFF
V gene: TRBV18
J gene: TRBJ2-2
clone size: few
D gene: .

CDR3 DNA: TGCGCCAGCAGCCAAGAGGCCCAGGGGCTCACCGGGGAGCTGTTTTTT
CDR3 protein: CASSQEAQGLTGELFF
V gene: TRBV4-3
J gene: TRBJ2-2
clone size: .
D gene: .

CDR3 DNA: TGTGCCAGCAGCGTAGGCACAGATACGCAGTATTTT
CDR3 protein: CASSVGTDTQYF
V gene: TRBV9
J gene: TRBJ2-3
clone size: many
D gene: .

CDR3 DNA: TGTGCTAGCAGCTTAAATCTGGGGGTGAGAGAGACCCAGTACTTC
CDR3 protein: CASSLNLGVRETQYF
V gene: TRBV7-7
J gene: TRBJ2-5
clone size: .
D gene: .

CDR3 DNA: TGTGCCAGCAGCTTTCCTCTAGCGGGGGTACGCAATGAGCAGTTCTTC
CDR3 protein: CASSFPLAGVRNEQFF
V gene: TRBV11-2
J gene: TRBJ2-1
clone size: few
D gene: TRBD2

CDR3 DNA: TGCAGTGCTCCGGCGAACTATGGCTACACCTTC
CDR3 protein: CSAPANYGYTF
V gene: TRBV20-1
J gene: TRBJ1-2
clone size: few
D gene: .

CDR3 DNA: TGTGCCAGCAGCCCCCACATTGGGTCCGAGACCCAGTACTTC
CDR3 protein: CASSPHIGSETQYF
V gene: TRBV11-2
J gene: TRBJ2-5
clone size: .
D gene: .

CDR3 DNA: TGCAGCGTCGGCTTGCGGCATACCTACGAGCAGTACTTC
CDR3 protein: CSVGLRHTYEQYF
V gene: TRBV29-1
J gene: TRBJ2-7
clone size: few
D gene: .

CDR3 DNA: TGCGCCAGCAGCTTCGGGCAGGGGGAACCTGAGACCCAGTACTTC
CDR3 protein: CASSFGQGEPETQYF
V gene: TRBV5-1
J gene: TRBJ2-5
clone size: .
D gene: TRBD1

CDR3 DNA: TGTGCCAGCAGAGAACAGAGGGGCTCTGGAAACACCATATATTTT
CDR3 protein: CASREQRGSGNTIYF
V gene: TRBV2
J gene: TRBJ1-3
clone size: .
D gene: .

CDR3 DNA: TGTGCCAGCAGCTCAAACAGGGGTTCCTATGGCTACACCTTC
CDR3 protein: CASSSNRGSYGYTF
V gene: TRBV7-6
J gene: TRBJ1-2
clone size: .
D gene: TRBD1

CDR3 DNA: TGTGCCAGCAGCTTCCAAGCGGGACACCTGGGGGAGACCGAGTACTTC
CDR3 protein: CASSFQAGHLGETEYF
V gene: TRBV7-2
J gene: TRBJ2-5
clone size: .
D gene: .

CDR3 DNA: TGTGCCAGCAGCTCCCTTAGCGGGGGGCCGTACAATGAGCAGTTCTTC
CDR3 protein: CASSSLSGGPYNEQFF
V gene: TRBV7-2
J gene: TRBJ2-1
clone size: many
D gene: TRBD2

CDR3 DNA: TGTGCCAGCACCCTGGACAGTGTGAACACTGAAGCTTTCTTT
CDR3 protein: CASTLDSVNTEAFF
V gene: TRBV12-3/TRBV12-4
J gene: TRBJ1-1
clone size: many
D gene: .

CDR3 DNA: TGTGCCAGCAGCCTAGCCTGGCAGGGATATTTTTCTACCTATAATTCACCCCTCCACTTT
CDR3 protein: CASSLAWQGYFSTYNSPLHF
V gene: TRBV6-5
J gene: TRBJ1-6
clone size: .
D gene: .

CDR3 DNA: TGCAGCGTTCGGGATAGCTCCTACAATGAGCAGTTCTTC
CDR3 protein: CSVRDSSYNEQFF
V gene: TRBV29-1
J gene: TRBJ2-1
clone size: many
D gene: .

CDR3 DNA: TGCGCCAGCCGATACCGGGGGGACACTGAAGCTTTCTTT
CDR3 protein: CASRYRGDTEAFF
V gene: TRBV5-1
J gene: TRBJ1-1
clone size: .
D gene: .

CDR3 DNA: TGCGCCAGCAGCCCGAACCCCGGGGGGGCCGAGACCCAGTACTTC
CDR3 protein: CASSPNPGGAETQYF
V gene: TRBV5-1
J gene: TRBJ2-5
clone size: few
D gene: TRBD2

CDR3 DNA: TGTGCCAGCAGTTACTCGCGACGAGGCAATCAGCCCCAGCATTTT
CDR3 protein: CASSYSRRGNQPQHF
V gene: TRBV6-6
J gene: TRBJ1-5
clone size: few
D gene: .

CDR3 DNA: TGTGCCAGCAGCCAAAATCTCGGGACCTCTGGAAACACCATATATTTT
CDR3 protein: CASSQNLGTSGNTIYF
V gene: TRBV7-2
J gene: TRBJ1-3
clone size: .
D gene: .

CDR3 DNA: TGTGCCAGCAGTGATCAGGGAGTGTGGAATGAGCAGTTCTTC
CDR3 protein: CASSDQGVWNEQFF
V gene: TRBV2
J gene: TRBJ2-1
clone size: few
D gene: .

CDR3 DNA: TGTGCCAGCAGCTTAGATAATAGGGCCAGGGAAGAGACCCAGTACTTC
CDR3 protein: CASSLDNRAREETQYF
V gene: TRBV11-2
J gene: TRBJ2-5
clone size: medium-sized
D gene: .

CDR3 DNA: TGTGCCAGCAGCCCTCGACCTGGCGGTACGCAGTATTTT
CDR3 protein: CASSPRPGGTQYF
V gene: TRBV7-3
J gene: TRBJ2-3
clone size: .
D gene: .

CDR3 DNA: TGTGCCAGCAGACGTGGACAGGGCACGACTCAAGAGACCCAGTACTTC
CDR3 protein: CASRRGQGTTQETQYF
V gene: TRBV28
J gene: TRBJ2-5
clone size: few
D gene: TRBD1

CDR3 DNA: TGCAGCGTCCTAGGTTGGCCCCAGAGCAATGAGCAGTTCTTC
CDR3 protein: CSVLGWPQSNEQFF
V gene: TRBV29-1
J gene: TRBJ2-1
clone size: .
D gene: .

CDR3 DNA: TGTGCCAGCACTGACAGGGGTTTGACCCAGTACTTC
CDR3 protein: CASTDRGLTQYF
V gene: TRBV2
J gene: TRBJ2-5
clone size: .
D gene: TRBD1

CDR3 DNA: TGCAGCGTTGACGATAATGAAAAACTGTTTTTT
CDR3 protein: CSVDDNEKLFF
V gene: TRBV29-1
J gene: TRBJ1-4
clone size: .
D gene: .

CDR3 DNA: TGTGCCAGCAGCTCGAGCGGGTCAGATACGCAGTATTTT
CDR3 protein: CASSSSGSDTQYF
V gene: TRBV7-9
J gene: TRBJ2-3
clone size: .
D gene: .

CDR3 DNA: TGTGCCAGCAGCTTTGAGGGCCGGTCGTACAATGAGCAGTTCTTC
CDR3 protein: CASSFEGRSYNEQFF
V gene: TRBV7-6
J gene: TRBJ2-1
clone size: few
D gene: .

CDR3 DNA: TGTGCCATCAGTGAGGGGCGCAAGATGGCTGGAAACACCATATATTTT
CDR3 protein: CAISEGRKMAGNTIYF
V gene: TRBV10-3
J gene: TRBJ1-3
clone size: .
D gene: .

CDR3 DNA: TGTGCCAGCAGCCGTTTACTAGGGGGGGCGGGACCAGATACGCAGTATTTT
CDR3 protein: CASSRLLGGAGPDTQYF
V gene: TRBV2
J gene: TRBJ2-3
clone size: few
D gene: .

CDR3 DNA: TGTGCCAGCAGTTACATCCTCGGGGAAGGAAACACCATATATTTT
CDR3 protein: CASSYILGEGNTIYF
V gene: TRBV6-2/TRBV6-3
J gene: TRBJ1-3
clone size: .
D gene: .

CDR3 DNA: TGTGCCAGCAGAAGGCGAACAACTGAAGCTTTCTTT
CDR3 protein: CASRRRTTEAFF
V gene: TRBV6-2/TRBV6-3
J gene: TRBJ1-1
clone size: few
D gene: .

CDR3 DNA: TGTGCCAGCATTTTGACAGGCTCTGGGGCCAACGTCCTGACTTTC
CDR3 protein: CASILTGSGANVLTF
V gene: TRBV2
J gene: TRBJ2-6
clone size: few
D gene: .

CDR3 DNA: TGTGCCAGCAGTTACAGGGGAGCTGGGGCCAACGTCCTGACTTTC
CDR3 protein: CASSYRGAGANVLTF
V gene: TRBV6-2/TRBV6-3
J gene: TRBJ2-6
clone size: few
D gene: .

CDR3 DNA: TGTGCCATCAGACGTGACGACCTCTACACTGAAGCTTTCTTT
CDR3 protein: CAIRRDDLYTEAFF
V gene: TRBV10-3
J gene: TRBJ1-1
clone size: many
D gene: .

CDR3 DNA: TGCAGTGCCCTCCGGGACACCGGGGAGCTGTTTTTT
CDR3 protein: CSALRDTGELFF
V gene: TRBV20-1
J gene: TRBJ2-2
clone size: .
D gene: .

CDR3 DNA: TGTGCTACTAAACCTCGCGGGACAGGGAATTCACCCCTCCACTTT
CDR3 protein: CATKPRGTGNSPLHF
V gene: TRBV12-5
J gene: TRBJ1-6
clone size: .
D gene: TRBD1

CDR3 DNA: TGTGCCAGCTCGCGGACGACAGGGAGCACAGATACGCAGTATTTT
CDR3 protein: CASSRTTGSTDTQYF
V gene: TRBV18
J gene: TRBJ2-3
clone size: once
D gene: TRBD1

CDR3 DNA: TGTGCCAGCAGCTTGCCTCACGGGAACACTGAAGCTTTCTTT
CDR3 protein: CASSLPHGNTEAFF
V gene: TRBV5-6
J gene: TRBJ1-1
clone size: few
D gene: .

CDR3 DNA: TGCAGCGCCGTACAGGGGATCTACTCCTACAATGAGCAGTTCTTC
CDR3 protein: CSAVQGIYSYNEQFF
V gene: TRBV29-1
J gene: TRBJ2-1
clone size: many
D gene: TRBD1